This T cell receptor (beta chain) was found in a study of blood T cells in healthy people across ages. Regarding the study as a whole: There was no known CMV status for donors, so expanded clonotype changes were possibly confounded. Naive CD4+ cell counts and diversity both ran higher in long-lived than in aged donors.

Trimming shortened V by 0 bases and J by 11 bases, and 13 bases separated the two germline ends. This CDR3 comprises 12 residues. The germline CDR1 and CDR2 sequences are DFQATT and SNEGSKA (reference sequence). Regarding this clonotype: Its antigen is currently unknown.

It was with a sample-barcoded 5' primer and a J-beta primer mix that a second PCR of roughly 7 to 12 cycles was run. TCRdb fed the 5' RACE reads into MiXCR, producing one record per CDR3 protein. The data show 650,000 to 1,000,000 distinct CDR3 sequences, roughly 46% seen once. Sequencing used blood. The chain links TRBV20-1 to TRBJ1-2; D gene unclear. This TCR derives from an elderly man in good health. Here the CDR3 reads CSARDLSGGYTF. Written as DNA, the CDR3 is TGCAGTGCTAGAGACCTGAGTGGAGGGTACACCTTC.